This TCR beta chain was captured in a study of cytomegalovirus exposure and HLA in healthy donors. About the research overall: Earlier, about 179 million T cells were analyzed, and fewer than 120 million unique TCR beta sequences were found among them. Of 300 to 500 genotyped donors, 81% grouped in the Caucasian-associated ancestry cluster. Findings and caveats of the study: Later analysis showed most CMV-associated TCR beta chains appearing HLA-restricted.

It was with 60 Vbeta and 13 Jbeta primers that the PCR ran. Assay used: immunoSEQ multiplex PCR; TCRdb lists only in-frame clones, some missing. Among over 120,000 clones listed, roughly four fifths were seen once. This CDR3 region has 14 residues. The germline V gene has CDR1 KGHSH and CDR2 LQKENI. Trimming cost V 3 bases and J 6 bases; bases outside gene matches: 7. This clone showed up just a few times. Its antigen remains unidentified. This TCR was sampled from a man aged 25-45 years in good health and CMV-seropositive. The material sequenced was PBMCs. V usage is TRBV18 and J usage is TRBJ2-7; 8 bases agree with TRBD2. This CDR3 reads CASSPPGTRAEQYF. CDR3 nucleotides: TGTGCCAGCTCACCCCCGGGGACTAGGGCCGAGCAGTACTTC.